The entry that follows covers one T cell receptor (beta chain) sequence. It lacks a known antigen. No base quality values were provided; no much bigger clone lies one nucleotide off. Trimming accounts for 0 bases at V and 4 bases at J, while the number of junction bases matched to no gene is 18. The germline V gene encodes CDR1 SGHRS and CDR2 YFSETQ. Taken from cysteine to phenylalanine, the CDR3 has 19 residues. Just the 57-base CDR3 DNA is kept, in frame starting at base 1. One collaborating source in Seattle enrolled patients during active infection and followed them longitudinally through the course of disease. Each collaborating institution followed its own protocols to collect whole blood in K2EDTA tubes. For TCRbeta analysis, collaborators shipped samples in one of three forms: frozen whole blood, isolated PBMCs, or DNA extracted from either of those sample types. This sample was taken from a study of blood T cell repertoires in COVID-19 (dated by TCRdb to 2020 to 2022). Broadly, across the study: Collaborator samples came from the United States, Italy and Spain and covered acute and convalescent phases of COVID-19. The prospective study material was composed of cDNA or gDNA derived from T cells, B-cell-depleted T cells, or PBMCs. The dataset comprised deeply sampled blood TCRbeta repertoires from subjects exposed to, actively infected with, or recovered from COVID-19. A freely available public database, intended as a resource for researchers studying the immune response to SARS-CoV-2, is where the repertoires were released. The samples were drawn from two sources: the first 160 participants of the ongoing ImmuneRACE study, and some 1,300 subjects contributed by 6 global collaborators. Sample metadata almost always included a de-identified subject ID, COVID-19 status, age in years and sex. Where HLA class I and class II types were available, the types were taken from metadata supplied by the sample provider, not from assay-based typing. Study-wide conclusions, independent of this receptor: The quantity of clinical and demographic metadata differed by source and by participant and was supplied without curation.

TCRbeta CDR3 regions were amplified from genomic DNA by means of the immunoSEQ Assay, a bias-controlled multiplex PCR. The authors' pipeline ran thus. Within the assay, amplification of reference gene primers was used to estimate how many nucleated cells each sample contained. To quantify the absolute abundance of each unique TCRbeta CDR3 rearrangement, sequence reads were collapsed and filtered. For each sample, productive Simpson clonality was calculated as the square root of Simpson's diversity index across productive rearrangements. TCRdb mirrors the immuneACCESS table, restricted to in-frame sequences. Some clones are absent from its copies; in checked studies, under half trace to an unresolved V gene, and the reason for the others is unknown. V, J and clone size derive from that table, while D and trimming were established from the DNA sequence. The sample table lists about 160,000 clones, about 85% of them with a count of one. 6.9% of the sample is taken by the ten largest.

The receptor was derived from an elderly man with COVID-19, enrolled during active disease. Sequenced material: peripheral blood. The chain uses TRBV5-1 and TRBJ2-7, with TRBD1 matching 8 junction bases. The CDR3 amino acid sequence is: CASSLEFEVVWDRSYEQYF. The DNA reads as follows: TGCGCCAGCAGCTTGGAGTTTGAGGTAGTGTGGGACAGGAGTTACGAGCAGTACTTC.